The clone carrying this T cell receptor (beta chain) has ten or more counts. Antigen unknown. This sample was taken from a study of T-cell reconstitution after alpha-beta-depleted transplantation in children. For TCRbeta, the library was prepared with unique molecular identifiers. Each CDR3 protein gets one entry after TCRdb re-called the PCR reads with MiXCR. Among 250,000 to 300,000 distinct CDR3 sequences listed, around 10% were seen once. Points from the study as a whole: Day-60 TCRbeta diversity that was high in some patients was derived from surviving recipient T cells and thymic progenitors. Expanded graft clones numbering several hundred reportedly gave rise to alpha-beta T cells about two months after transplant. The authors attributed T-cell counts and diversity one year after transplant mostly to newly produced T cells.

In germline, CDR1 is MNHEY, CDR2 SMNVEV (reference sequence). The V and J ends lost 1 base and 1 base respectively, with 23 bases between them. This CDR3 is built from 19 residues. Sequenced here: peripheral blood, sampled 180 days after TCRalphabeta/CD19-depleted stem cell transplant. The V call is TRBV27, the J call TRBJ2-7, with D tentatively TRBD2 (7 bases). This receptor was identified in a male patient between 2 and 15 years old who had a stem cell transplant for chronic granulomatous disease, so the T cells may come from the graft donor. The CDR3 DNA reads TGTGCCAGCAGTTTATTCCCGGGGGGCGCCGGGACGAAATCCTACGAGCAGTACTTC. Translating gives CASSLFPGGAGTKSYEQYF.